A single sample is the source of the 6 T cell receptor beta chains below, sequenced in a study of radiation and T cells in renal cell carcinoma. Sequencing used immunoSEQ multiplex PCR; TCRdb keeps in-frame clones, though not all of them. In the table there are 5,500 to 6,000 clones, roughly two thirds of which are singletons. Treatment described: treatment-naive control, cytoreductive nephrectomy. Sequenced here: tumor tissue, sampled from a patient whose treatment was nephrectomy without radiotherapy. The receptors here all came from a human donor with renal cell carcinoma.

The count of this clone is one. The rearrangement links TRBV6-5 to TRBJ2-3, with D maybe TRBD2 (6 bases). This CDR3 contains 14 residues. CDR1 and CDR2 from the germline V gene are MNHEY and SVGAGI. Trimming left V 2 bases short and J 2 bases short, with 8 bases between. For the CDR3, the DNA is TGTGCCAGCAGTTACGGCGGGAACACAGATACGCAGTATTTT. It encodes CASSYGGNTDTQYF.

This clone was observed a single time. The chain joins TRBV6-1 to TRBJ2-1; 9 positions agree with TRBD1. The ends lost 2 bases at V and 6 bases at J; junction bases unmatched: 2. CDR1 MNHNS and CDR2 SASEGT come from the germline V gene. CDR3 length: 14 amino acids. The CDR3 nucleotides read TGTGCCAGCAGTGAATACAGGGGGCGCAATGAGCAGTTCTTC. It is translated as CASSEYRGRNEQFF.

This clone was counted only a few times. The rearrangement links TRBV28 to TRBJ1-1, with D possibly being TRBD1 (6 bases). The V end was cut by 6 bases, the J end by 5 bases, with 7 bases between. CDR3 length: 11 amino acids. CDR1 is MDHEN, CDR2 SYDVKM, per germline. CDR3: CASSQGTEAFF. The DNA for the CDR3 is TGTGCCAGCAGCCAGGGGACTGAAGCTTTCTTT.

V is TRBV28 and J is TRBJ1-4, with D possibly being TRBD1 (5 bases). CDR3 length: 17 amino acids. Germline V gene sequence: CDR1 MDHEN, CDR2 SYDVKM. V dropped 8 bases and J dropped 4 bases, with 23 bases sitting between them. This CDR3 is CASRSGTSNRLNEKLFF. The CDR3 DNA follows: TGTGCCAGCCGATCCGGGACTTCTAACAGGCTTAATGAAAAACTGTTTTTT.

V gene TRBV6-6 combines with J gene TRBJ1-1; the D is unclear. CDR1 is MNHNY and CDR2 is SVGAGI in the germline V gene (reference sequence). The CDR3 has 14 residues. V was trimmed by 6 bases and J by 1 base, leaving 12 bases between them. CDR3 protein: CASSWGFTNTEAFF. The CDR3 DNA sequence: TGTGCCAGCAGCTGGGGTTTCACGAACACTGAAGCTTTCTTT.

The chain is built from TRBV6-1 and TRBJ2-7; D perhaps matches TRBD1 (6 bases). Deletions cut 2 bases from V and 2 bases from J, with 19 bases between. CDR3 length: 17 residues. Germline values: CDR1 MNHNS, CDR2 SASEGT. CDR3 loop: CASSESVSGTLTYEQYF. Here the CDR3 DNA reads TGTGCCAGCAGTGAATCCGTCTCCGGGACACTAACCTACGAGCAGTACTTC.